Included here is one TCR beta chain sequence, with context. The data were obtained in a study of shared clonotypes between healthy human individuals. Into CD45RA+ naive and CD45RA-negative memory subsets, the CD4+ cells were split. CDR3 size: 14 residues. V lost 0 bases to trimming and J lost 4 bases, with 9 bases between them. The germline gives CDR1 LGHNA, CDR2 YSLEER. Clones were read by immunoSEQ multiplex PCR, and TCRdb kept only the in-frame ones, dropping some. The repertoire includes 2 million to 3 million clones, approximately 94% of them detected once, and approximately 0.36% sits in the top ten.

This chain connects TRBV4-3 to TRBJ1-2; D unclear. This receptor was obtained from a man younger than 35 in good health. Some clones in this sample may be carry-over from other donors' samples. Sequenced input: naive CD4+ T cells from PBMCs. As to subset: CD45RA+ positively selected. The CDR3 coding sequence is TGCGCCAGCAGCCAAGAACACATGGGCTATGGCTACACCTTC. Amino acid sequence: CASSQEHMGYGYTF.